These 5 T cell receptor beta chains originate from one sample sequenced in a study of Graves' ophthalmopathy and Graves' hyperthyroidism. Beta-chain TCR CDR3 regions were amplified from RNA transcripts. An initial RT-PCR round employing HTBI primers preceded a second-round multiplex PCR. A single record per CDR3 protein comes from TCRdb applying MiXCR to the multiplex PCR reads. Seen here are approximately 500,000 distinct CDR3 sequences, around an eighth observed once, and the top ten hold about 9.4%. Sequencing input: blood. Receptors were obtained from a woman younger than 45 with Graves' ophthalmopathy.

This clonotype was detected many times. For the CDR3, the DNA is TGTGCCAGCAGTTTCACCCCCCGGAGGGGAGACTATGGCTACACCTTC. As protein: CASSFTPRRGDYGYTF. The chain is built from TRBV28 and TRBJ1-2, with TRBD1 as a possible D gene (5 bases). Deletions cut 3 bases from V and 3 bases from J, with 17 bases between. This CDR3 region has 16 residues. Germline V CDR1 and CDR2: MDHEN, SYDVKM.

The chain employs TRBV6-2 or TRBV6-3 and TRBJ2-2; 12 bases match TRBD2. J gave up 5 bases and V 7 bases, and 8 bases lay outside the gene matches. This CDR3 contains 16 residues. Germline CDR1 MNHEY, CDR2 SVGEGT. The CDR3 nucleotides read TGTGCCAGCAACCCCGGACTAGCGGGGATTACCGGGGAGCTGTTTTTT. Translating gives CASNPGLAGITGELFF.

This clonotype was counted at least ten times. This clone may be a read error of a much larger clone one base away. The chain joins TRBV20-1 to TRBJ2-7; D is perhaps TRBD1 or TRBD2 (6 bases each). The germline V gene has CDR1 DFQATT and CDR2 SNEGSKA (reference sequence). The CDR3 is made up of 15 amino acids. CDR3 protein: CSARDNSGAGYEQCF. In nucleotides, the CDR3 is TGCAGTGCTAGAGACAATTCGGGGGCAGGCTACGAGCAGTGCTTC.

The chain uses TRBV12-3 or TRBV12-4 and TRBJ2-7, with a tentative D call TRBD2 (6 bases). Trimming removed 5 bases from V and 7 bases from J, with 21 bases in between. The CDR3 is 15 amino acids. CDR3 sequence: CASSPRQEIRGEQYF. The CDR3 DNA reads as TGTGCCAGCAGTCCACGGCAGGAGATTCGGGGGGAGCAGTACTTC.

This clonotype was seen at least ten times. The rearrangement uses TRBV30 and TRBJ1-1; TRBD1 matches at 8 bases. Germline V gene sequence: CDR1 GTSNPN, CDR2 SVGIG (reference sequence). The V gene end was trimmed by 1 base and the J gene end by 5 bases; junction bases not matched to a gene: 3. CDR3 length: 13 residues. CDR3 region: CAWSEQGETEAFF. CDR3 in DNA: TGTGCCTGGAGTGAACAGGGGGAGACTGAAGCTTTCTTT.